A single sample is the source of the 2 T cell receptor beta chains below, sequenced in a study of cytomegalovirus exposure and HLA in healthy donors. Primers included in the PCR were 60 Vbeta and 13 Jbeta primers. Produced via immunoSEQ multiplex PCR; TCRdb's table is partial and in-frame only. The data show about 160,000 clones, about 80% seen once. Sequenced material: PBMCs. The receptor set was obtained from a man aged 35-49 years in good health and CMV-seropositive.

In DNA form, the CDR3 reads TGTGCCAGCAGTCTAATGACCTCGCCGGGGGTCCAAGAGACCCAGTACTTC. This codes for CASSLMTSPGVQETQYF. This chain links TRBV28 with TRBJ2-5; a possible D gene is TRBD2 (6 bases). With 5 bases removed from V and 1 base from J, the gap between germline ends came to 20 bases. This CDR3 has 17 residues. Germline CDR1 and CDR2: MDHEN and SYDVKM.

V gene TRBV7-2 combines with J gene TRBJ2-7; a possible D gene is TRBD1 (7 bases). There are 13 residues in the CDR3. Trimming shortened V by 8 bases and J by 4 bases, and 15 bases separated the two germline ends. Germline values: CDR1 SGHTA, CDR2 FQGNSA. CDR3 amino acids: CASSFQGGYEQYF. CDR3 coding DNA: TGTGCCAGCTCCTTCCAGGGGGGTTACGAGCAGTACTTC.